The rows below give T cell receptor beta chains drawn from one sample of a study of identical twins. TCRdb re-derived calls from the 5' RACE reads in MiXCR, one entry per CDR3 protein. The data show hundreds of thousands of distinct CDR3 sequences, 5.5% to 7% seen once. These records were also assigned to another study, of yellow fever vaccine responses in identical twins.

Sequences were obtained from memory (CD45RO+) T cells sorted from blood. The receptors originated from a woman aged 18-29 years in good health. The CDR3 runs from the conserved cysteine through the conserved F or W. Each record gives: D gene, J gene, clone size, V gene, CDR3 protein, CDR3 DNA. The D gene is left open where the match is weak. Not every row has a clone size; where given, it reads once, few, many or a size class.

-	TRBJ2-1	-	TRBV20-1	CSAPAGMMGQFF	TGCAGTGCTCCAGCGGGTATGATGGGGCAGTTCTTC
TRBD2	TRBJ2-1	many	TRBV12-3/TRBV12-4	CASSLAGGGEQFF	TGTGCCAGCAGTCTCGCGGGGGGAGGTGAGCAGTTCTTC
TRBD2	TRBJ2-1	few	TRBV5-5	CASSPTGLAGGHNEQFF	TGTGCCAGCAGCCCTACGGGACTAGCGGGGGGCCACAATGAGCAGTTCTTC
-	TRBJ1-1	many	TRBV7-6	CASSLYAQNTEAFF	TGTGCCAGCAGCTTATACGCCCAGAACACTGAAGCTTTCTTT
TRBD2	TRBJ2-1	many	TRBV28	CASISGSSYNEQFF	TGTGCCAGCATTAGCGGGAGCTCCTACAATGAGCAGTTCTTC
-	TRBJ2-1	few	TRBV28	CASSLHGTYNEQFF	TGTGCCAGCAGTTTACACGGGACCTACAATGAGCAGTTCTTC
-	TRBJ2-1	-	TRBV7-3	CASSAQDRYNEQFF	TGTGCCAGCAGCGCCCAGGACAGATACAATGAGCAGTTCTTC
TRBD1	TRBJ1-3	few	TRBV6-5	CASIPPGTGSGNTIYF	TGTGCCAGCATTCCTCCCGGGACAGGCTCTGGAAACACCATATATTTT
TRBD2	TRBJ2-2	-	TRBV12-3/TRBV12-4	CASRKLAGGPGELFF	TGTGCCAGCAGGAAACTAGCGGGAGGGCCCGGGGAGCTGTTTTTT
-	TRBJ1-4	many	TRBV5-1	CASSSRQDHSKKLFF	TGCGCCAGCAGCTCCCGACAGGACCACTCGAAAAAACTGTTTTTT
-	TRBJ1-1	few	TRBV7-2	CASLEVKEAFF	TGTGCCAGCCTAGAAGTTAAGGAAGCTTTCTTT
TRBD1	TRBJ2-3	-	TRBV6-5	CASSYSGQGDTDTQYF	TGTGCCAGCAGTTACTCCGGACAGGGGGACACAGATACGCAGTATTTT
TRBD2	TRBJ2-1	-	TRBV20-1	CSANPSGLAGGGNEQFF	TGCAGTGCTAACCCCTCGGGACTAGCGGGGGGTGGAAATGAGCAGTTCTTC
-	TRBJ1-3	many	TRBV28	CASTLGGSGNTIYF	TGTGCCAGCACTCTTGGGGGGTCTGGAAACACCATATATTTT
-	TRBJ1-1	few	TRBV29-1	CSGRSRDTEAFF	TGCAGCGGGCGATCTAGGGACACTGAAGCTTTCTTT
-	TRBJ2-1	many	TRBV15	CATSREGRHNNEQFF	TGTGCCACCAGCAGAGAGGGCAGGCACAACAATGAGCAGTTCTTC
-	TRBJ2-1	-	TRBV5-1	CASSLDNYNEQFF	TGCGCCAGCAGCTTGGACAACTACAATGAGCAGTTCTTC
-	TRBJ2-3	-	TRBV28	CASSSGVDTQYF	TGTGCCAGCAGTTCCGGGGTGGATACGCAGTATTTT
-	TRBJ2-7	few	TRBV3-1	CASSQGTSTYEQYF	TGTGCCAGCAGCCAAGGTACTAGCACCTACGAGCAGTACTTC
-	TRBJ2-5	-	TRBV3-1	CASSQVEGRETQYF	TGTGCCAGCAGCCAAGTTGAGGGTCGAGAGACCCAGTACTTC
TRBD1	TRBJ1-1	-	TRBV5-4	CASRKGQDREAFF	TGTGCCAGCAGAAAAGGACAGGACCGAGAAGCTTTCTTT
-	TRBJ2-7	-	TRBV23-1	CASSQSREPTYEQYF	TGCGCCAGCAGTCAATCCCGGGAACCAACCTACGAGCAGTACTTC
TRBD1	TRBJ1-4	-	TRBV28	CASSPPTGGNEKLFF	TGTGCCAGCAGTCCCCCGACAGGGGGGAATGAAAAACTGTTTTTT
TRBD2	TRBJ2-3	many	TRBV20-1	CSAPDGFGSGNTDTQYF	TGCAGTGCCCCAGATGGATTTGGTAGCGGGAATACAGATACGCAGTATTTT
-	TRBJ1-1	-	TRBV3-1	CASSHRERVAEAFF	TGTGCCAGCAGCCACCGTGAGAGGGTGGCTGAAGCTTTCTTT
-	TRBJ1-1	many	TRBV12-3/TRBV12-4	CASSRPYNTEAFF	TGTGCCAGCAGCCGGCCATACAACACTGAAGCTTTCTTT
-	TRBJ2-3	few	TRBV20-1	CSASLGAEDTQYF	TGCAGTGCTAGTTTGGGGGCTGAAGATACGCAGTATTTT